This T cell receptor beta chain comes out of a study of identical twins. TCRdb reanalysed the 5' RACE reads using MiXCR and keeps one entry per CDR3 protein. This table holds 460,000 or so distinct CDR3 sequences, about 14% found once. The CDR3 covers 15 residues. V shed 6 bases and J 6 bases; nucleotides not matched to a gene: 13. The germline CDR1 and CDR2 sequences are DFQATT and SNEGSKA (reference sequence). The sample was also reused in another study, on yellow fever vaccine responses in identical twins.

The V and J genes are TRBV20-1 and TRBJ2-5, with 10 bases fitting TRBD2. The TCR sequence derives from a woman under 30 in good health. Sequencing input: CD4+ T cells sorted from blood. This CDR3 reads CSASSASGSLKTQYF. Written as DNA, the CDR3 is TGCAGTGCCAGCTCGGCTAGCGGGAGTTTAAAGACCCAGTACTTC.